One sample yielded the 16 T cell receptor beta chains listed below, sequenced in a study of blood T cells in healthy people across ages. The use of a sample-barcoded 5' primer and a J-beta primer mix characterized a second PCR of 7 to 11 cycles. From the 5' RACE reads, TCRdb called clonotypes with MiXCR, one entry per CDR3 protein. The data show approximately 880,000 distinct CDR3 sequences, around 49% seen once. Sequenced: blood. Receptors were obtained from a man aged 25-45 years in good health.

The chain is built from TRBV7-8 and TRBJ1-5; D is undetermined. Germline V CDR1 and CDR2: SGHVS, FQNEAQ. The CDR3 is 13 residues long. V was shortened by 3 bases and J by 4 bases, with 7 bases between the two germline ends. DNA for the CDR3: TGTGCCAGCAGCTTTTCGGAGAATCAGCCCCAGCATTTT. It is translated as CASSFSENQPQHF. Full variable domain (remainder filled in from reference TRBV7-8 and TRBJ1-5): GAGVSQSPRYKVAKRGQDVALRCDPISGHVSLFWYQQALGQGPEFLTYFQNEAQLDKSGLPSDRFFAERPEGSVSTLKIQRTQQEDSAVYLCASSFSENQPQHFGDGTRLSIL.

J is TRBJ2-4 and V is TRBV7-2; D is ambiguous. The end of the DNA fits TRBJ2-5 better, so the J call may be wrong. The CDR3 has 15 amino acids. The V gene's germline CDR1 is SGHTA and CDR2 FQGNSA. The CDR3 bases are TGTGCCGCTGCCAGCAGCTTAGGCCTGGGGGAGACCCAGTACTTC. This encodes CAAASSLGLGETQYF.

The rearrangement joins TRBV20-1 to TRBJ2-4; D might be TRBD1 (6 bases). The end of the DNA fits TRBJ2-7 better, so the J call may be wrong. CDR3 length: 15 residues. Germline V gene lookup returns CDR1 DFQATT and CDR2 SNEGSKA (reference sequence). In DNA, the CDR3 is TGCAGTGCTGCTACTAGTGGGGGCTGGGTGGACGAGCAGTACTTC. This codes for CSAATSGGWVDEQYF.

The table lists this clonotype with a few counts. The V gene is TRBV20-1, the J gene TRBJ1-2, with 9 bases lining up with TRBD1. This CDR3 is 17 amino acids long. CDR1 is DFQATT, CDR2 SNEGSKA, per germline (reference sequence). Unmatched junction bases numbered 11, after V lost 3 bases and J lost 0 bases. CDR3 nucleotides: TGCAGTGCTAGTATCTACGGACAGGGGAGAGCTAACTATGGCTACACCTTC. It specifies CSASIYGQGRANYGYTF.

This rearrangement joins TRBV4-1 to TRBJ2-7; D uncertain. V lost 1 base and J 3 bases, leaving 10 bases between the germline ends. This CDR3 is 14 amino acids long. Germline V gene sequence: CDR1 MGHRA, CDR2 YSYEKL. CDR3 bases: TGCGCCAGCAGCCAAGCGAATTCAAACTACGAGCAGTACTTC. This sequence encodes CASSQANSNYEQYF.

The V gene is TRBV20-1, the J gene TRBJ2-5; a weak D match, TRBD2 (5 bases). This CDR3 has 15 amino acids. Germline-derived CDR1 and CDR2 are DFQATT and SNEGSKA (reference sequence). Trimming cost V 0 bases and J 0 bases, with 11 bases left between them. The CDR3 DNA reads TGCAGTGCTAGAGACGCTCGGACTTACCAAGAGACCCAGTACTTC. Amino acids: CSARDARTYQETQYF.

This chain links TRBV3-1 with TRBJ2-7; D possibly uses TRBD1 or TRBD2 (5 bases each). The CDR3 has 15 amino acids. CDR1 and CDR2 (germline): LGHDT, YNNKEL (reference sequence). V gave up 2 bases and J gave up 2 bases, with 13 bases separating them. CDR3 protein: CASSQFGDPAYEQYF. Here the CDR3 DNA reads TGTGCCAGCAGCCAATTTGGGGACCCGGCCTACGAGCAGTACTTC.

This clonotype was counted at least ten times. This rearrangement joins TRBV27 to TRBJ2-1; TRBD1 aligns across 9 bases. CDR1 MNHEY and CDR2 SMNVEV come from the germline V gene (reference sequence). This CDR3 is 15 amino acids long. Trimming took 6 bases from V and 2 from J; bases not matched to a gene: 5. CDR3 sequence reads: CASSPTGGAYNEQFF. CDR3 bases: TGTGCCAGCAGCCCCACAGGGGGCGCCTACAATGAGCAGTTCTTC.

J is TRBJ1-4 and V is TRBV2; D perhaps matches TRBD1 (5 bases). Trimming removed 9 bases at V and 7 bases at J, with 18 bases between. Germline V gives CDR1 SNHLY, CDR2 FYNNEI. The CDR3 covers 14 residues. CDR3 sequence reads: CASGAEGKSEKLFF. CDR3 nucleotides: TGTGCCAGTGGCGCGGAGGGGAAGAGTGAAAAACTGTTTTTT.

This clonotype was seen a few times. The chain uses TRBV10-3 and TRBJ2-2; D call uncertain. V lost 11 bases and J 8 bases, leaving 6 bases between the germline ends. The CDR3 length is 9 residues. Germline assignment: CDR1 ENHRY and CDR2 SYGVKD. The CDR3 sequence: CALRGELFF. The CDR3 DNA is TGTGCCTTAAGGGGGGAGCTGTTTTTT.

The table lists this clonotype with a few counts. The rearrangement links TRBV4-3 to TRBJ2-3; 10 bases match TRBD2. Germline V lookup: CDR1 LGHNA, CDR2 YSLEER. The CDR3 runs 15 residues. With 4 bases clipped from V and 4 bases from J, the junction kept 5 bases outside the gene matches. This CDR3 is CASSPAGGQSDTQYF. The CDR3 DNA reads TGCGCCAGCAGCCCAGCGGGGGGGCAGTCAGATACGCAGTATTTT.

The genes are TRBV6-1 and TRBJ1-1; tentative D call: TRBD1 (5 bases). The germline V gene encodes CDR1 MNHNS and CDR2 SASEGT. The CDR3 covers 12 residues. V was pared by 6 bases and J by 6 bases, with 11 bases between. CDR3 in amino acids: CASRGREPEAFF. The CDR3 DNA follows: TGTGCCAGCAGGGGCAGGGAGCCTGAAGCTTTCTTT.

The count of this clonotype is one. This sequence joins TRBV5-1 and TRBJ1-6; the D gene is possibly TRBD1 (6 bases). Trimming cost V 0 bases and J 7 bases, with 14 bases left between them. Germline CDR1 SGHRS, CDR2 YFSETQ. The CDR3 is made up of 16 amino acids. The CDR3 DNA sequence: TGCGCCAGCAGCTTGGTGGAACAGGGCCGGAATTCACCCCTCCACTTT. Protein: CASSLVEQGRNSPLHF.

This clonotype was counted many times. The V gene is TRBV20-1, the J gene TRBJ2-7; the match to TRBD2 covers 9 bases. The CDR3 loop spans 15 amino acids. Germline trimming cut 0 bases from V and 3 bases from J; bases unmatched to any gene: 6. In germline, CDR1 is DFQATT, CDR2 SNEGSKA (reference sequence). In nucleotides, the CDR3 is TGCAGTGCTAGAGAACCCGGGACTAGCCTCTACGAGCAGTACTTC. Amino acids: CSAREPGTSLYEQYF.

Note on this clonotype: This may arise from a read error, as a much more abundant clone is one base away. This chain connects TRBV29-1 to TRBJ2-1; D call uncertain. Trimming removed 4 bases from V and 10 bases from J, with 11 bases in between. The germline V gene has CDR1 SQVTM and CDR2 ANQGSEA. This CDR3 comprises 11 residues. CDR3 loop: CSVGGSHEQFF. Written as DNA, the CDR3 is TGCAGCGTTGGAGGAAGTCACGAGCAGTTCTTC.

This chain joins TRBV7-9 and TRBJ2-5, with TRBD1 matching over 7 bases. Gene TRBJ2-7 matches the end of the DNA better, so the J call may be wrong. The CDR3 has 15 residues. Germline V lookup: CDR1 SEHNR, CDR2 FQNEAQ (reference sequence). As DNA, the CDR3 is TGTGCCAGCAGCTTAAACCGACAGGGATCAGGCGAGCAGTACTTC. Encoded protein: CASSLNRQGSGEQYF.